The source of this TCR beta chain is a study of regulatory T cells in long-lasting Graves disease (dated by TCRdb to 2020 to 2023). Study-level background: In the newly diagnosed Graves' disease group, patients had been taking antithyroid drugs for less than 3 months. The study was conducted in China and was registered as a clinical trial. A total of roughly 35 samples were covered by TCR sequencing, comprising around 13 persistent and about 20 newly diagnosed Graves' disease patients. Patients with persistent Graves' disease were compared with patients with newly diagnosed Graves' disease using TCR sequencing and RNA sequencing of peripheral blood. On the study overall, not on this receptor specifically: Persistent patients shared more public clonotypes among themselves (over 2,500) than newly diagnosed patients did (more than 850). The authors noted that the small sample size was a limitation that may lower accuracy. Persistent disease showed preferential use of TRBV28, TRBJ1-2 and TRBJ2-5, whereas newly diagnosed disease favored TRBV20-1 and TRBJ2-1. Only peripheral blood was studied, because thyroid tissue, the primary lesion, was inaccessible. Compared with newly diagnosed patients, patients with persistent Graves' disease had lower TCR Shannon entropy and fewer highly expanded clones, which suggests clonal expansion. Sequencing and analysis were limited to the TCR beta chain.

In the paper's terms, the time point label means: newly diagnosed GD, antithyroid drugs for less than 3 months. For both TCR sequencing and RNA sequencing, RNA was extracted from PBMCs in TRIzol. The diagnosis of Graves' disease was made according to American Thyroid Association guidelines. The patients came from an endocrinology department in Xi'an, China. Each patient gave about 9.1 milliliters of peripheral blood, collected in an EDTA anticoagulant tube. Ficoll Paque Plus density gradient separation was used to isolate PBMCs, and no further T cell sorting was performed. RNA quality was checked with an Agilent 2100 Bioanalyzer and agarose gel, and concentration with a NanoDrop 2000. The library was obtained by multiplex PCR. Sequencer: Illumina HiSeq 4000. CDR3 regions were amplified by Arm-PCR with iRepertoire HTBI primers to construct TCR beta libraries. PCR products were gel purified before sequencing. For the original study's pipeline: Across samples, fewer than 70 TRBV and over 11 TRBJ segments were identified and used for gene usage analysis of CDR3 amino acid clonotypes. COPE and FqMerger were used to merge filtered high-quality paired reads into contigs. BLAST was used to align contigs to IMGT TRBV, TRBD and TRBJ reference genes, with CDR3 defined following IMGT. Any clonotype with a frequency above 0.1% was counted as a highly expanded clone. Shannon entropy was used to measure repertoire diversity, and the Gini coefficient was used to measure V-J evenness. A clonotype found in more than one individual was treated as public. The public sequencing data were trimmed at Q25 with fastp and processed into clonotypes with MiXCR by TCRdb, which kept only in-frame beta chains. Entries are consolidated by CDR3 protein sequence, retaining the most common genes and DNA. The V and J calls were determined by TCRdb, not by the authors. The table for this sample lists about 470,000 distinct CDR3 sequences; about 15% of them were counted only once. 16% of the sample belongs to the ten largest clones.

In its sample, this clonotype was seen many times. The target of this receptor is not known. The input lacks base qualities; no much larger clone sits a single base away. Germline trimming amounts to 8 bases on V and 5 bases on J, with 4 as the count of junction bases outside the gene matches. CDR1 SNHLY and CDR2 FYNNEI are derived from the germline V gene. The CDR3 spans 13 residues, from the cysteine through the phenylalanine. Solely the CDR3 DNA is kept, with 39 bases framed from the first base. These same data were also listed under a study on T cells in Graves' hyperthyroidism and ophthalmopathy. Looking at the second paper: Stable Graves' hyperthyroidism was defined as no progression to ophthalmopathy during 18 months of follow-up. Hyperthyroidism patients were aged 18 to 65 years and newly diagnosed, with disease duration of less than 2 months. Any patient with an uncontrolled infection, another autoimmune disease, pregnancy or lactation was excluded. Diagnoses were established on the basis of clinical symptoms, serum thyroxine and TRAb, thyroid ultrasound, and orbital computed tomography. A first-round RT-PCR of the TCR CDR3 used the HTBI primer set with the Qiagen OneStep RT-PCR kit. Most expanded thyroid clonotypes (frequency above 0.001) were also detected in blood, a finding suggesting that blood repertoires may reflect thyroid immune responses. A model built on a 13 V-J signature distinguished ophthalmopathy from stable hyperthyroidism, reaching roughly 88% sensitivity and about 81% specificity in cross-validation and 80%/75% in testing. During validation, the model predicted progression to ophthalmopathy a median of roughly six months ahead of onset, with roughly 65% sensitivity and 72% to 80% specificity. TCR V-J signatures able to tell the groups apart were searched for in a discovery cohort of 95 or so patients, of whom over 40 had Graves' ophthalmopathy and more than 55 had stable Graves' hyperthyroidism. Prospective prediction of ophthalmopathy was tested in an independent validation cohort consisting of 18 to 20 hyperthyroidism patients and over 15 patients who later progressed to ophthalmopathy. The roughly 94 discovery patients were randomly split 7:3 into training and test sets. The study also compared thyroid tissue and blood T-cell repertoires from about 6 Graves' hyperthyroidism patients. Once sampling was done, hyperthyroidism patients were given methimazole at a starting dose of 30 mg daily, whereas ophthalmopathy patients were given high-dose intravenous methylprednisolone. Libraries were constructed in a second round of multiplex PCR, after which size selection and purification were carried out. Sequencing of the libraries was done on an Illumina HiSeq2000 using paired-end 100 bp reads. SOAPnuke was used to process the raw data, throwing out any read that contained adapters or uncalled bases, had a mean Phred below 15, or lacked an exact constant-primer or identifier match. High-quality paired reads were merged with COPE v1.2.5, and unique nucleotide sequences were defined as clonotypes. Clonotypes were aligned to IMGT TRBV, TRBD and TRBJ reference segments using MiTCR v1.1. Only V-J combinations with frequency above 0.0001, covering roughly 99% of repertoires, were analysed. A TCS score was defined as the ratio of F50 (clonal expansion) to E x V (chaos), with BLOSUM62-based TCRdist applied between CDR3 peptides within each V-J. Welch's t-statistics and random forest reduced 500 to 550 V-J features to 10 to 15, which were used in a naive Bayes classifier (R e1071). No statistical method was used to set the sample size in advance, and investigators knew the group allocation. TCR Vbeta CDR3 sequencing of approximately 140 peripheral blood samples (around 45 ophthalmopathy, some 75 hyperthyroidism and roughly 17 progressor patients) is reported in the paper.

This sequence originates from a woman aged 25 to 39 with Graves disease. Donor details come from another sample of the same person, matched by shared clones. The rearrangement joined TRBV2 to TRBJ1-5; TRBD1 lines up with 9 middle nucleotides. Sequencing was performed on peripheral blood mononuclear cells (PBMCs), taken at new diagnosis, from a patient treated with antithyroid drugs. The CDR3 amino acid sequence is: CASGGQGYQPQHF. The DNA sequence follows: TGTGCCAGCGGCGGACAGGGGTATCAGCCCCAGCATTTT. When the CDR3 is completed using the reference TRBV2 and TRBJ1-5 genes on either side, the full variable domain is EPEVTQTPSHQVTQMGQEVILRCVPISNHLYFYWYRQILGQKVEFLVSFYNNEISEKSEIFDDQFSVERPDGSNFTLKIRSTKLEDSAMYFCASGGQGYQPQHFGDGTRLSIL.